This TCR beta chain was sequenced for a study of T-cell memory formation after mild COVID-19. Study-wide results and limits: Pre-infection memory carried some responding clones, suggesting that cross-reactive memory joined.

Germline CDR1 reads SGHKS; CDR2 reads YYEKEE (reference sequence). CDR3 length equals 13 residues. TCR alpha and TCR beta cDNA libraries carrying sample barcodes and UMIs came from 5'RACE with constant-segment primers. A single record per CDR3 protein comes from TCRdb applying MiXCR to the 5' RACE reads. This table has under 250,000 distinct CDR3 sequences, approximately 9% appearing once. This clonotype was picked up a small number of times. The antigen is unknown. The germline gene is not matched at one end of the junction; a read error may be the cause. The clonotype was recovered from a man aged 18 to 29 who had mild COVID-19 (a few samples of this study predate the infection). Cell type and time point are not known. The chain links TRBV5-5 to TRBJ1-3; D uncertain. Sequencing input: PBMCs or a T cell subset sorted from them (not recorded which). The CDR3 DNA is TGTGCCTGCAGGTTACCCTCTGGAAACACCATATATTTT. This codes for CACRLPSGNTIYF.